The 2 T cell receptor beta chains listed next were all sequenced from one sample in a study of blood T cell repertoires in COVID-19. Assay used: immunoSEQ multiplex PCR; TCRdb lists only in-frame clones, some missing. The sample lists over 200,000 clones; roughly 86% were seen once. Sequences were obtained from peripheral blood. The receptors were gathered from a man in his forties or fifties who had recovered from COVID-19.

The chain recombines TRBV5-1 with TRBJ2-7; 7 bases fit TRBD2. The ends lost 1 base at V and 3 bases at J; junction bases unmatched: 7. The germline V gene has CDR1 SGHRS and CDR2 YFSETQ. The CDR3 covers 15 residues. The CDR3: CASSLILGGSYEQYF. Here the CDR3 DNA reads TGCGCCAGCAGCTTGATTTTGGGCGGGAGCTACGAGCAGTACTTC.

This clone was found a few times. This chain links TRBV2 with TRBJ1-1; 7 nucleotides agree with TRBD1. Per germline, CDR1 SNHLY and CDR2 FYNNEI. The CDR3 extends over 14 amino acids. Losses at the gene ends were 3 bases for V and 5 bases for J; bases not matched to a gene: 6. Written as DNA, the CDR3 is TGTGCCAGCAGTGAGGTGACAGGGAGGACTGAAGCTTTCTTT. This translates into CASSEVTGRTEAFF. Looking up the rest from reference TRBV2 and TRBJ1-1 gives the full variable domain: EPEVTQTPSHQVTQMGQEVILRCVPISNHLYFYWYRQILGQKVEFLVSFYNNEISEKSEIFDDQFSVERPDGSNFTLKIRSTKLEDSAMYFCASSEVTGRTEAFFGQGTRLTVV.